The 8 T cell receptor beta chains listed next were all sequenced from one sample in a study of identifying expanded T cells in peripheral blood. Profiled with immunoSEQ multiplex PCR; TCRdb holds only in-frame clones, not every one. The top ten clones hold just under 8.5% of a sample with 90,000 to 110,000 clones, about 87% of them seen once. Sequencing used blood. Source of these receptors: a person aged 18-70 years in good health.

The chain couples TRBV7-6 to TRBJ1-4; D unresolved. CDR1 is SGHVS and CDR2 is FNYEAQ in the germline V gene. V lost 5 bases and J 8 bases, leaving 15 bases between the germline ends. CDR3 size: 14 residues. Here the CDR3 reads CASSPRELEEKLFF. In DNA, the CDR3 is TGTGCCAGCAGCCCAAGGGAACTTGAAGAAAAACTGTTTTTT.

The CDR3 reads CASSSTLGGEQYF. CDR3 in DNA: TGTGCCAGCAGTTCCACCCTGGGGGGCGAGCAGTACTTC. V usage is TRBV27 and J usage is TRBJ2-7, with D possibly being TRBD2 (6 bases). The V gene's germline CDR1 is MNHEY and CDR2 SMNVEV (reference sequence). The CDR3 extends over 13 amino acids. V shed 4 bases and J shed 6 bases, with 13 bases lying between them.

The chain recombines TRBV7-2 with TRBJ2-5, with 12 nucleotides matching TRBD1. V trimming: 5 bases; J trimming: 5 bases; junction bases outside the gene matches: 9. Germline CDR1 reads SGHTA; CDR2 reads FQGNSA. CDR3 length equals 16 residues. The CDR3 nucleotides read TGTGCCAGCAGCCTAACCGGGACAGGGGGCTTGGAGACCCAGTACTTC. This sequence encodes CASSLTGTGGLETQYF.

This chain connects TRBV10-3 to TRBJ2-3, with TRBD2 identical over 14 bases. J gave up 2 bases and V 3 bases, and 7 bases lay outside the gene matches. The CDR3 covers 18 residues. CDR1 ENHRY and CDR2 SYGVKD come from the germline V gene. For the CDR3, the DNA is TGTGCCATCAGTGACCCCGGACTAGCGGGGGGCTACACAGATACGCAGTATTTT. Its protein is CAISDPGLAGGYTDTQYF.

This clone was recorded once. The gene calls are TRBV19 and TRBJ1-1; D call uncertain. CDR3 length: 14 residues. Germline values: CDR1 LNHDA, CDR2 SQIVND (reference sequence). Trimming took 7 bases from V and 1 from J, leaving 13 bases between them. CDR3: CASIARGRNTEAFF. The DNA for the CDR3 is TGTGCCAGTATAGCTCGCGGGAGGAACACTGAAGCTTTCTTT.

This chain links TRBV7-2 with TRBJ2-4; 11 bases map to TRBD1. Trimming at V came to 5 bases and at J to 2 bases, leaving 5 bases not matched to a gene. The CDR3 length is 16 residues. The V gene's germline CDR1 is SGHTA and CDR2 FQGNSA. The CDR3, as DNA: TGTGCCAGCAGCAAGGGACAGGGGGTTTCCAAAAACATTCAGTACTTC. Its protein product is CASSKGQGVSKNIQYF.

The J gene is TRBJ2-2, the V gene TRBV4-2; 10 nucleotides agree with TRBD2. The CDR3 sequence is 16 residues long. The V gene's germline CDR1 is LGHNA and CDR2 YNFKEQ. V lost 4 bases to trimming and J lost 6 bases; unmatched junction nucleotides: 8. The CDR3 DNA reads TGTGCCAGCAGCCCCCCAAGCGGGGGGGCGTCCGGGGAGCTGTTTTTT. This sequence encodes CASSPPSGGASGELFF.

The genes are TRBV10-3 and TRBJ2-2, with D possibly matching TRBD1 (6 bases). The CDR3 is 13 residues long. V shed 3 bases and J shed 7 bases, with 9 bases lying between them. Germline CDR1 is ENHRY and CDR2 is SYGVKD. The CDR3 loop reads CAISDGGGGELFF. CDR3 DNA sequence: TGTGCCATCAGTGATGGGGGCGGCGGGGAGCTGTTTTTT.